A selection of T cell receptor beta chains follows, all from one sample in a study of blood T cell repertoires in COVID-19. Libraries were prepared by immunoSEQ multiplex PCR; TCRdb keeps only in-frame clonotypes and omits some of them. The profile shows some 57,000 clones, 80% to 95% of them singletons. Input material: peripheral blood. All receptors derive from a human donor in a cohort sampled during active COVID-19. Each CDR3 is given with its conserved first and last residue. D genes are given only for firm matches. The size entry is marked missing in some rows and otherwise reads once, few, many or a size class.

TRBV6-5	.	TRBD1	TRBJ1-1	CATTEGAWGNTEAFF	TGTGCCACTACCGAGGGGGCTTGGGGGAACACTGAAGCTTTCTTT
TRBV9	.	.	TRBJ1-1	CASSVGQGDTEAFF	TGTGCCAGCAGCGTAGGTCAGGGCGACACTGAAGCTTTCTTT
TRBV4-1	.	TRBD1	TRBJ2-7	CASSRRETGIYEQYF	TGCGCCAGCAGCCGAAGAGAGACAGGGATCTACGAGCAGTACTTC
TRBV7-9	.	.	TRBJ1-3	CASSTTDLRGGNTIYF	TGTGCCAGCAGCACTACCGACCTGAGAGGTGGAAACACCATATATTTT
TRBV30	once	.	TRBJ2-7	CAWSVRDEQYF	TGTGCCTGGAGTGTACGGGACGAGCAGTACTTC
TRBV5-4	once	.	TRBJ2-1	CASSPTGGAEQFF	TGTGCCAGCAGCCCGACTGGGGGGGCTGAGCAGTTCTTC
TRBV19	.	.	TRBJ2-3	CASSKAARALADTQYF	TGTGCCAGTAGTAAGGCAGCGCGAGCCTTAGCAGATACGCAGTATTTT
TRBV7-9	.	.	TRBJ2-5	CASSLLWGRQKPLETQYF	TGTGCCAGCAGCTTATTGTGGGGCAGGCAGAAGCCCCTCGAGACCCAGTACTTC
TRBV6-6	.	.	TRBJ1-1	CAIRKTVNTEAFF	TGTGCCATCAGAAAGACAGTGAACACTGAAGCTTTCTTT
TRBV28	.	.	TRBJ2-7	CASSLGQTLYEQYF	TGTGCCAGCAGTTTAGGACAGACCCTCTACGAGCAGTACTTC
TRBV5-8	.	TRBD1	TRBJ2-7	CASSYTGVMGEQYF	TGTGCCAGCAGTTACACAGGGGTAATGGGCGAGCAGTACTTC
TRBV7-3	.	.	TRBJ1-1	CASSRTTNTEAFF	TGTGCCAGCAGCCGGACTACGAACACTGAAGCTTTCTTT
TRBV7-9	.	.	TRBJ2-1	CASSPSRGNEQFF	TGTGCCAGCAGCCCCTCTCGGGGGAATGAGCAGTTCTTC
TRBV3-1/TRBV3-2	.	TRBD2	TRBJ2-7	CASSQDLLGLAGSPPFPEQYF	TGTGCCAGCAGCCAAGATCTTTTGGGACTAGCGGGATCCCCCCCGTTTCCGGAGCAGTACTTC
TRBV4-1	once	.	TRBJ2-3	CASSQEGGGWDGTDTQYF	TGCGCCAGCAGCCAAGAAGGGGGAGGGTGGGACGGAACAGATACGCAGTATTTT
TRBV15	.	TRBD2	TRBJ2-7	CATSRYGTSGGYEQYF	TGTGCCACCAGCCGATACGGGACTAGCGGAGGCTACGAGCAGTACTTC
TRBV7-9	once	.	TRBJ1-4	CASSPPVEGSEKLFF	TGTGCCAGCAGCCCGCCGGTGGAGGGAAGTGAAAAACTGTTTTTT
TRBV27	few	TRBD2	TRBJ2-7	CASSGLAGVGEQYF	TGTGCCAGCAGTGGACTAGCGGGAGTAGGGGAGCAGTACTTC
TRBV29-1	.	TRBD1	TRBJ1-1	CSVTGQGGTEAFF	TGCAGCGTTACCGGACAGGGAGGCACTGAAGCTTTCTTT
TRBV28	few	.	TRBJ1-5	CASRSSGRGANQPQHF	TGTGCCAGCAGATCTTCCGGTCGTGGGGCAAATCAGCCCCAGCATTTT
TRBV27	.	.	TRBJ1-2	CASSFGGLTNYGYTF	TGTGCCAGCAGTTTTGGGGGCCTTACTAACTATGGCTACACCTTC
TRBV5-8	.	TRBD2	TRBJ2-4	CASSLAFWTSDVNIQYF	TGTGCCAGCAGCTTGGCATTCTGGACTAGCGATGTTAACATTCAGTACTTC
TRBV24-1	.	.	TRBJ2-2	CATSDIPTGELFF	TGTGCCACCAGTGACATCCCCACCGGGGAGCTGTTTTTT
TRBV9	.	TRBD2	TRBJ2-1	CASSVGWGGTYNEQFF	TGTGCCAGCAGCGTAGGTTGGGGGGGGACCTACAATGAGCAGTTCTTC
TRBV9	.	.	TRBJ2-1	CASSVAGLPNNEQFF	TGTGCCAGCAGCGTAGCAGGGCTCCCCAACAATGAGCAGTTCTTC
TRBV5-1	.	.	TRBJ2-1	CASSLSLEVGEQFF	TGCGCCAGCAGCTTGTCACTCGAGGTCGGTGAGCAGTTCTTC
TRBV7-2	.	TRBD1	TRBJ2-7	CASLKGQGLSYEQYF	TGTGCCAGCCTCAAGGGACAGGGGCTCTCCTACGAGCAGTACTTC
TRBV28	.	.	TRBJ2-2	CASSLGGTSTGELFF	TGTGCCAGCAGTTTAGGCGGGACTTCCACCGGGGAGCTGTTTTTT
TRBV7-8	.	.	TRBJ1-5	CASSIQVTVNQPQHF	TGTGCCAGCAGCATTCAGGTTACGGTTAATCAGCCCCAGCATTTT
TRBV3-1/TRBV3-2	.	TRBD1	TRBJ2-1	CASSPGQGSYNEQFF	TGTGCCAGCAGCCCTGGACAGGGGTCCTACAATGAGCAGTTCTTC
TRBV6-6	few	TRBD1	TRBJ1-6	CASSRDRDNSPLHF	TGTGCCAGCAGTCGGGACAGGGATAATTCACCCCTCCACTTT
TRBV6-5	.	TRBD1	TRBJ2-1	CASIMDRGAANEQFF	TGTGCCAGCATTATGGACAGGGGTGCGGCCAATGAGCAGTTCTTC
TRBV2	.	.	TRBJ1-1	CASSVETGDTEAFF	TGTGCCAGCAGTGTAGAGACAGGAGACACTGAAGCTTTCTTT
TRBV12-3/TRBV12-4	.	.	TRBJ2-1	CASSRAENEQFF	TGTGCCAGCAGCCGAGCGGAGAATGAGCAGTTCTTC
TRBV11-1	.	TRBD1	TRBJ1-1	CASSFDRGTEAFF	TGTGCCAGCAGCTTCGACAGGGGCACTGAAGCTTTCTTT
TRBV7-9	.	.	TRBJ2-3	CASSPPPQRTQYF	TGTGCCAGCAGCCCCCCGCCTCAGAGGACGCAGTATTTT
TRBV18	.	.	TRBJ1-5	CASSPSGGNQPQHF	TGTGCCAGCTCACCATCCGGGGGCAATCAGCCCCAGCATTTT
TRBV7-2	once	.	TRBJ1-6	CASSFSGQNNSPLHF	TGTGCCAGCAGCTTTAGCGGACAAAACAATTCACCCCTCCACTTT
TRBV7-6	.	TRBD1	TRBJ2-7	CASSPGRTGGSEQYF	TGTGCCAGCAGCCCTGGTCGGACAGGGGGGAGCGAGCAGTACTTC
TRBV12-3/TRBV12-4	.	.	TRBJ1-6	CASSFGGDSPLHF	TGTGCCAGCAGTTTTGGCGGGGATTCACCCCTCCACTTT
TRBV5-1	.	TRBD1	TRBJ1-2	CASSLMGQGVNYGYTF	TGCGCCAGCAGCTTGATGGGACAGGGCGTCAACTATGGCTACACCTTC
TRBV4-3	once	.	TRBJ1-2	CASSQDSRAHRLYGYTF	TGCGCCAGCAGCCAAGATTCCAGGGCGCATCGGTTGTATGGCTACACCTTC
TRBV18	once	TRBD1	TRBJ1-5	CASSPTGGATGQPQHF	TGTGCCAGCTCACCAACAGGGGGGGCGACGGGTCAGCCCCAGCATTTT
TRBV5-6	.	TRBD1	TRBJ2-7	CASSLGTGTYEQYF	TGTGCCAGCAGCTTGGGGACAGGAACCTACGAGCAGTACTTC
TRBV4-2	.	TRBD2	TRBJ2-1	CASSQGGTSVNNEQFF	TGTGCCAGCAGCCAAGGCGGGACTAGCGTTAACAATGAGCAGTTCTTC
TRBV5-1	.	TRBD1	TRBJ1-1	CASTRQGNTEAFF	TGCGCCAGCACAAGACAGGGAAACACTGAAGCTTTCTTT
TRBV18	.	.	TRBJ1-1	CASSSDQGLNTEAFF	TGTGCCAGCTCATCGGACCAGGGTCTGAACACTGAAGCTTTCTTT
TRBV6-5	.	.	TRBJ2-3	CASSYGLALTDTQYF	TGTGCCAGCAGTTACGGGCTAGCTCTCACAGATACGCAGTATTTT
TRBV2	once	.	TRBJ2-3	CASRLAFSTDTQYF	TGTGCCAGCAGACTAGCCTTCAGCACAGATACGCAGTATTTT
TRBV3-1/TRBV3-2	.	TRBD1	TRBJ1-5	CASSQDGRTGRQHF	TGTGCCAGCAGCCAAGACGGAAGGACAGGGCGCCAGCATTTT